Listed here are 22 T cell receptor beta chains from one sample, sequenced in a study of Ad26.COV2.S vaccination and SARS-CoV-2 variants. As for treatment: some 19 received Ad26.COV2.S at low or high dose, single or two shots; about five received placebo; per-sample allocation not given. The samples were gathered on day 63 after the first injection of vaccine or placebo. Sequencing used immunoSEQ multiplex PCR; TCRdb keeps in-frame clones, though not all of them. The table lists nearly 400,000 clones, about 89% of them singletons. Material: peripheral blood, obtained in a trial of Ad26.COV2.S vaccine versus placebo. The source of these receptors is a person between 18 and 65 years old who received the Ad26.COV2.S COVID-19 vaccine or a placebo.

V gene TRBV5-6 combines with J gene TRBJ2-2; 9 positions match TRBD2. CDR3 length: 18 residues. V shed 6 bases, J shed 0 bases, and the junction held 12 bases outside the gene matches. Germline-derived CDR1 and CDR2 are SGHDT and YYEEEE. CDR3 region: CASTPRTSSGANTGELFF. In nucleotides, the CDR3 is TGTGCCAGCACCCCTCGGACCTCTAGCGGGGCGAACACCGGGGAGCTGTTTTTT.

The chain carries TRBV28 and TRBJ2-5, with 12 bases matching TRBD2. The CDR3 contains 17 residues. Per the germline V gene, CDR1 is MDHEN and CDR2 is SYDVKM. V lost 7 bases and J lost 2; bases outside the gene matches: 11. The CDR3 reads CASTTSGLAGGQETQYF. Here the CDR3 DNA reads TGTGCCAGCACAACCAGTGGGCTAGCGGGAGGGCAAGAGACCCAGTACTTC.

V is TRBV7-2 and J is TRBJ1-3; maybe TRBD1 (6 bases). The CDR3 sequence is 14 residues long. Per the germline V gene, CDR1 is SGHTA and CDR2 is FQGNSA. The V end was cut by 4 bases, the J end by 2 bases, with 9 bases between. The CDR3 DNA reads as TGTGCCAGCAGCTCCCGACAGGCTGGAAACACCATATATTTT. This codes for CASSSRQAGNTIYF.

The gene calls are TRBV7-2 and TRBJ2-1; TRBD2 is a possible D gene (6 bases). The ends were cut back, 2 bases at V and 13 bases at J, with 15 bases in the middle. CDR3 length: 13 residues. CDR1 is SGHTA, CDR2 FQGNSA, per germline. The CDR3: CASSLMRDWRQFF. CDR3 bases: TGTGCCAGCAGCTTAATGCGGGACTGGCGACAGTTCTTC. The full variable domain, its missing parts supplied by reference TRBV7-2 and TRBJ2-1, is GAGVSQSPSNKVTEKGKDVELRCDPISGHTALYWYRQSLGQGLEFLIYFQGNSAPDKSGLPSDRFSAERTGGSVSTLTIQRTQQEDSAVYLCASSLMRDWRQFFGPGTRLTVL.

The chain carries TRBV30 and TRBJ1-1; 9 nucleotides line up with TRBD1. Germline V CDR1 and CDR2: GTSNPN, SVGIG (reference sequence). The CDR3 sequence is 11 residues long. V lost 6 bases and J lost 8; bases outside the gene matches: 4. CDR3 region: CACTGTGEAFF. For the CDR3, the DNA is TGTGCCTGTACCGGGACAGGGGAAGCTTTCTTT.

The chain uses TRBV5-1 and TRBJ2-1; D assignment may be TRBD1 or TRBD2 (6 bases each). From germline, CDR1 is SGHRS and CDR2 YFSETQ. This CDR3 contains 15 residues. V was clipped by 5 bases and J by 7 bases, with 19 bases between them. The CDR3 bases are TGCGCCAGCAGTTATGGGTCCATAGGGGGGAATGAGCAGTTCTTC. Amino acids: CASSYGSIGGNEQFF.

The chain is built from TRBV10-3 and TRBJ1-2; D may be TRBD1 (5 bases). Trimming cost V 7 bases and J 4 bases, with 13 bases left between them. The CDR3 is 13 residues long. Germline loops: CDR1 ENHRY, CDR2 SYGVKD. CDR3: CAITGPGGYGYTF. The CDR3 nucleotides read TGTGCCATCACCGGACCCGGGGGCTATGGCTACACCTTC.

The chain is built from TRBV7-2 and TRBJ2-7, with TRBD2 matching over 8 bases. Unmatched junction bases numbered 8, after V lost 1 base and J lost 0 bases. The CDR3 is 17 residues long. From germline, CDR1 is SGHTA and CDR2 FQGNSA. The CDR3 sequence: CASSLGGAREVSYEQYF. DNA for the CDR3: TGTGCCAGCAGCTTAGGAGGGGCGCGGGAGGTCTCCTACGAGCAGTACTTC.

The chain combines TRBV28 with TRBJ1-1; D unresolved. V dropped 6 bases and J dropped 4 bases, with 12 bases sitting between them. The germline CDR1 and CDR2 sequences are MDHEN and SYDVKM. CDR3 size: 13 residues. In DNA form, the CDR3 reads TGTGCCAGCAGGACCAAGAGCGGCACTGAAGCTTTCTTT. Its protein is CASRTKSGTEAFF.

The genes are TRBV7-3 and TRBJ2-1; no firm D call. V was trimmed by 5 bases and J by 2 bases, leaving 7 bases between them. From germline, CDR1 is SGHTA and CDR2 FQGTGA. This CDR3 comprises 13 residues. The CDR3 sequence: CASSVGPYNEQFF. The CDR3 region has the DNA TGTGCCAGCAGCGTTGGCCCCTACAATGAGCAGTTCTTC. Supplemented by reference TRBV7-3 and TRBJ2-1, the full variable domain reads GAGVSQTPSNKVTEKGKYVELRCDPISGHTALYWYRQSLGQGPEFLIYFQGTGAADDSGLPNDRFFAVRPEGSVSTLKIQRTERGDSAVYLCASSVGPYNEQFFGPGTRLTVL.

This clone was detected only once. The chain links TRBV6-5 to TRBJ2-5; tentatively, D is TRBD1 (5 bases). The germline gives CDR1 MNHEY, CDR2 SVGAGI. The V and J ends lost 6 bases and 2 bases respectively, with 13 bases between them. The CDR3 loop spans 14 amino acids. The CDR3 bases are TGTGCCAGCAGACCACGACAGTATCAAGAGACCCAGTACTTC. Residues: CASRPRQYQETQYF.

The CDR3 loop reads CASTGAGIYNEQFF. The CDR3 DNA follows: TGTGCCAGCACTGGAGCGGGGATTTACAATGAGCAGTTCTTC. V gene TRBV5-8 combines with J gene TRBJ2-1; the match to TRBD2 covers 7 bases. With V trimmed by 6 bases and J by 4 bases, 7 bases remained unmatched. Germline V gene sequence: CDR1 SGHTS, CDR2 YDEGEE. This CDR3 is 14 amino acids long.

The rearrangement links TRBV5-8 to TRBJ2-3; 8 positions agree with TRBD2. CDR3 length: 16 residues. CDR1 and CDR2 from the germline V gene are SGHTS and YDEGEE. V lost 0 bases to trimming and J lost 4 bases; unmatched junction nucleotides: 7. CDR3 coding DNA: TGTGCCAGCAGCTTGGGGCTGACTAGCGTCGCAGATACGCAGTATTTT. Translation: CASSLGLTSVADTQYF.

CDR3 coding DNA: TGTGCCAGCAAGAGGGACAGGGGCCAGACCCAGTACTTC. Encoded protein: CASKRDRGQTQYF. The chain employs TRBV12-3 or TRBV12-4 and TRBJ2-5, with 10 positions matching TRBD1. The CDR3 has 13 amino acids. J lost 6 bases, V lost 7 bases, and 5 bases had no gene match.

V gene TRBV3-1 (or the pseudogene TRBV3-2) combines with J gene TRBJ1-1, with TRBD1 matching 8 bases. The CDR3 has 16 residues. In germline, CDR1 is LGHDT, CDR2 YNNKEL (reference sequence). J lost 2 bases, V lost 2 bases, and 7 bases had no gene match. CDR3 sequence: CASSQRTGTGNTEAFF. The CDR3 DNA reads TGTGCCAGCAGCCAAAGGACCGGGACAGGAAACACTGAAGCTTTCTTT.

The sample holds one count of this clone. The chain joins TRBV9 to TRBJ2-3, with 12 bases lining up with TRBD1. The V and J ends lost 4 bases and 7 bases, in that order; junction bases with no gene match: 4. CDR1 is SGDLS, CDR2 YYNGEE, per germline. The CDR3 length is 14 residues. The CDR3 DNA follows: TGTGCCAGCAGCCGGGGACAGGGGGCGAATACGCAGTATTTT. Translating it yields CASSRGQGANTQYF.

The chain carries TRBV9 and TRBJ2-7; 9 nucleotides line up with TRBD2. The CDR3 covers 14 residues. Germline lookup yields CDR1 SGDLS and CDR2 YYNGEE. The ends lost 4 bases at V and 6 bases at J; junction bases unmatched: 8. The CDR3 loop reads CASSPGLASGEQYF. The CDR3, as DNA: TGTGCCAGCAGCCCGGGACTAGCTTCCGGCGAGCAGTACTTC.

The chain recombines TRBV4-2 with TRBJ2-2; D is unclear. Between the trimmed V and J ends, which lost 1 base and 0 bases, there was a span of 6 bases. The CDR3 contains 15 residues. The germline CDR1 and CDR2 sequences are LGHNA and YNFKEQ. CDR3: CASSQGPANTGELFF. The CDR3 region has the DNA TGTGCCAGCAGCCAAGGTCCTGCGAACACCGGGGAGCTGTTTTTT.

The chain carries TRBV15 and TRBJ2-3, with TRBD2 identical over 10 bases. From germline, CDR1 is LNHNV and CDR2 YYDKDF (reference sequence). This CDR3 spans 18 amino acids. Trimming took 4 bases from V and 3 from J; bases not matched to a gene: 13. CDR3 residues: CATSITAEAGGPTDTQYF. The CDR3 nucleotides are TGTGCCACCAGCATAACCGCCGAAGCGGGAGGGCCAACAGATACGCAGTATTTT.

The chain combines TRBV6-1 with TRBJ2-5; TRBD2 matches at 12 bases. V trimming: 2 bases; J trimming: 2 bases; junction bases outside the gene matches: 0. The CDR3 totals 15 residues. Germline V gene data show CDR1 as MNHNS and CDR2 as SASEGT. CDR3: CASSELAGGQETQYF. The DNA for the CDR3 is TGTGCCAGCAGTGAACTAGCGGGAGGGCAAGAGACCCAGTACTTC.

The chain couples TRBV2 to TRBJ2-5; D remains unclear. CDR1 is SNHLY and CDR2 is FYNNEI in the germline V gene. Trimming left V 5 bases short and J 4 bases short, with 11 bases between. The CDR3 contains 13 residues. The CDR3 protein is CASSLELGETQYF. The CDR3 DNA reads as TGTGCCAGCAGTCTAGAGCTCGGAGAGACCCAGTACTTC.

The genes are TRBV7-2 and TRBJ2-1; 7 bases align to TRBD2. J gave up 9 bases and V 5 bases, and 13 bases lay outside the gene matches. The CDR3 is 15 residues long. Germline-derived CDR1 and CDR2 are SGHTA and FQGNSA. CDR3 DNA sequence: TGTGCCAGCAGCCTTTACCACGGGAGGCGTGGTGAGCAGTTCTTC. This codes for CASSLYHGRRGEQFF.